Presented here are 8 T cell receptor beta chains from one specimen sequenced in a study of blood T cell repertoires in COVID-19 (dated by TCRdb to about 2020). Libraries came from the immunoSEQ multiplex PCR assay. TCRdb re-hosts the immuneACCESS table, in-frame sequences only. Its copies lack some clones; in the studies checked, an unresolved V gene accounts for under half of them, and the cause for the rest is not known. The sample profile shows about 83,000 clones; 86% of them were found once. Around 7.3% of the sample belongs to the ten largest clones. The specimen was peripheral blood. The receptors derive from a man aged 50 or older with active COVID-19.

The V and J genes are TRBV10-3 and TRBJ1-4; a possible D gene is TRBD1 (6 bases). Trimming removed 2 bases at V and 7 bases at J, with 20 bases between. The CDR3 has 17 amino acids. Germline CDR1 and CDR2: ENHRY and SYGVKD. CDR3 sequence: CAISESRAGDSPEKLFF. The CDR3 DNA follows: TGTGCCATCAGTGAGAGTCGGGCAGGGGATAGCCCTGAAAAACTGTTTTTT.

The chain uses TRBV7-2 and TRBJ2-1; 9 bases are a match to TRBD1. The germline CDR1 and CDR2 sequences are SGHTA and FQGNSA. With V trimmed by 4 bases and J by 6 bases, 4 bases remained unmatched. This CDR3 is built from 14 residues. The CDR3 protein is CASSWLGQGNEQFF. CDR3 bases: TGTGCCAGCAGCTGGTTGGGACAGGGCAATGAGCAGTTCTTC.

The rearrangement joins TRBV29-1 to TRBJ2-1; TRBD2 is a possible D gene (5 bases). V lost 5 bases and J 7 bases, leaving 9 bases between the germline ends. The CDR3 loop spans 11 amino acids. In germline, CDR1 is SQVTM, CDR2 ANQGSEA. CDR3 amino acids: CSVQRENEQFF. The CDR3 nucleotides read TGCAGCGTTCAAAGGGAGAATGAGCAGTTCTTC.

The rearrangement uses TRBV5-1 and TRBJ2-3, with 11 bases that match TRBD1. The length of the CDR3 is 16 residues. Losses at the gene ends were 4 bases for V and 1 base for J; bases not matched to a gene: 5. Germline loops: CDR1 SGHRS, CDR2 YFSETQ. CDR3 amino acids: CASSARTGGGTDTQYF. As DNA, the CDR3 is TGCGCCAGCAGCGCCCGGACAGGGGGCGGCACAGATACGCAGTATTTT.

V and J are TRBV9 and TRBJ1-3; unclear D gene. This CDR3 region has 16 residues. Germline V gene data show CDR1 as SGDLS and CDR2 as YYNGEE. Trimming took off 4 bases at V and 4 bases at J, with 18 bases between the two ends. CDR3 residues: CASSPPGGLWGNTIYF. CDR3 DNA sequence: TGTGCCAGCAGCCCCCCAGGTGGGCTTTGGGGAAACACCATATATTTT.

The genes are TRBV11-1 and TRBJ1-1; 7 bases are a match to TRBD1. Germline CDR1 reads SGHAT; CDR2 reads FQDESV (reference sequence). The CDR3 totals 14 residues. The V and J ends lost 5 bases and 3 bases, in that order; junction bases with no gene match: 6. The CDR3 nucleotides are TGTGCCAGCAGCCCAGGGGGGCGCTACACTGAAGCTTTCTTT. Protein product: CASSPGGRYTEAFF.

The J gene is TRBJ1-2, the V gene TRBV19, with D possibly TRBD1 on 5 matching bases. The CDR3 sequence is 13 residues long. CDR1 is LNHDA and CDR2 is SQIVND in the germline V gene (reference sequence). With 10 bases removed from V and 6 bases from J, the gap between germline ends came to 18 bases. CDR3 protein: CATRQTVTDGYTF. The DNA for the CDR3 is TGTGCCACCAGACAGACCGTAACGGATGGCTACACCTTC.

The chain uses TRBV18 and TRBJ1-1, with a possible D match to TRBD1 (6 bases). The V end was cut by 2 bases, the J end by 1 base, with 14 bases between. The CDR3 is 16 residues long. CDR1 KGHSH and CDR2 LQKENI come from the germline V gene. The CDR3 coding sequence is TGTGCCAGCTCACCAAAGACAGGCCCTACGAACACTGAAGCTTTCTTT. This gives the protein CASSPKTGPTNTEAFF.